Each of the 29 T cell receptor beta chains below was sequenced from the same sample in a study of T cells in Graves' hyperthyroidism and ophthalmopathy. Researchers took RNA transcripts and amplified the TCR beta CDR3 regions from them. The TCR CDR3 was amplified in a first-round RT-PCR using the HTBI primer set. TCRdb re-derived calls from the multiplex PCR reads in MiXCR, one entry per CDR3 protein. The sample lists about 700,000 distinct CDR3 sequences, around 15% occurring once. Sequenced sample: blood. The receptors originated from a woman aged 18 to 35 with Graves' hyperthyroidism.

There are many counts of this clonotype. This chain joins TRBV20-1 and TRBJ1-5; perhaps TRBD1 as D (5 bases). Trimming removed 0 bases at V and 3 bases at J, with 15 bases between. The CDR3 length is 16 residues. CDR1 and CDR2 from the germline V gene are DFQATT and SNEGSKA (reference sequence). CDR3 sequence (DNA): TGCAGTGCTAGAGATCGGGTTGGGGGACCCAATCAGCCCCAGCATTTT. Translated: CSARDRVGGPNQPQHF.

This clonotype was detected ten times or more. This chain connects TRBV6-2 or TRBV6-3 to TRBJ2-5; D unclear. Germline values: CDR1 MNHEY, CDR2 SVGEGT. The germline V and J ends were trimmed by 6 bases and 4 bases, with 12 bases remaining between them. The CDR3 runs 13 residues. Here the CDR3 reads CASRTGSPETQYF. CDR3 nucleotides: TGTGCCAGCAGGACGGGTTCCCCAGAGACCCAGTACTTC.

This clonotype was picked up many times. The V gene is TRBV20-1, the J gene TRBJ1-2, with 7 bases fitting TRBD1. This CDR3 is built from 15 residues. Germline trimming cut 0 bases from V and 7 bases from J; bases unmatched to any gene: 11. Germline CDR1 and CDR2: DFQATT and SNEGSKA (reference sequence). The CDR3: CSARDGDRRVGGYTF. The CDR3 region has the DNA TGCAGTGCTAGAGATGGGGACAGAAGAGTAGGTGGCTACACCTTC.

This clonotype was detected ten times or more. The V gene is TRBV12-3 or TRBV12-4, the J gene TRBJ2-1; the match to TRBD2 covers 7 bases. The CDR3 totals 12 residues. V was pared by 5 bases and J by 9 bases, with 4 bases of the junction left unmatched. The CDR3 region has the DNA TGTGCCAGCAGTCCTCAGCGGGGTGAGCAGTTCTTC. It specifies CASSPQRGEQFF.

The rearrangement links TRBV7-9 to TRBJ1-1, with a weak D call TRBD1 (6 bases). V lost 5 bases and J lost 3, with 13 bases in between. From germline, CDR1 is SEHNR and CDR2 FQNEAQ (reference sequence). CDR3 length: 14 residues. CDR3 sequence reads: CASSGGGRDTEAFF. The CDR3 DNA reads TGTGCCAGCAGCGGGGGCGGGCGGGACACTGAAGCTTTCTTT.

This clonotype has ten or more counts. A read error may be the cause here, since a much bigger clone is one base away. V gene TRBV7-9 combines with J gene TRBJ1-1, with a tentative D call TRBD1 (5 bases). Germline V gives CDR1 SEHNR, CDR2 FQNEAQ (reference sequence). Deletions cut 2 bases from V and 3 bases from J, with 7 bases between. This CDR3 is built from 13 residues. CDR3 residues: CASSLKGDTEAFF. CDR3 sequence (DNA): TGTGCCAGCAGCTTAAAAGGGGACACTGAAGCTTTCTTT.

This sequence joins TRBV7-2 and TRBJ2-7; 9 bases are shared with TRBD1. CDR3 length: 14 amino acids. The germline V gene has CDR1 SGHTA and CDR2 FQGNSA. Trimming took 6 bases from V and 4 from J; bases not matched to a gene: 7. CDR3: CASSLTGGDYEQYF. CDR3 bases: TGTGCCAGCAGTTTGACAGGGGGTGATTACGAGCAGTACTTC.

This clonotype was counted at least ten times. A junction end diverges from the germline sequence, so it may reflect a read error. V gene TRBV5-1 combines with J gene TRBJ1-1; no definite D call. The germline CDR1 and CDR2 sequences are SGHRS and YFSETQ. The CDR3 length is 13 residues. This CDR3 reads CASSLGMNTEAFF. The CDR3 coding sequence is TGTGCCAGCAGCTTAGGGATGAACACTGAAGCTTTCTTT.

This clonotype has only a few counts. The chain has TRBV28 and TRBJ2-1, with D maybe TRBD2 (6 bases). This CDR3 spans 13 amino acids. The ends were cut back, 11 bases at V and 7 bases at J, with 18 bases in the middle. Germline values: CDR1 MDHEN, CDR2 SYDVKM. This CDR3 reads CAGGTGRTNEQFF. The CDR3 DNA is TGTGCCGGGGGAACCGGGAGAACTAATGAGCAGTTCTTC.

The sample holds many counts of this clonotype. V is TRBV30 and J is TRBJ2-4; D gene ambiguous. This CDR3 is built from 14 residues. Germline V gene lookup returns CDR1 GTSNPN and CDR2 SVGIG (reference sequence). V lost 4 bases and J 4 bases, leaving 14 bases between the germline ends. CDR3 sequence reads: CAWMLRGRKNIQYF. CDR3 nucleotides: TGTGCCTGGATGCTCCGAGGAAGAAAAAACATTCAGTACTTC.

The CDR3 region has the DNA TGCAGTGCGGGGAGACCGAGAATGAACACTGAAGCTTTCTTT. Protein: CSAGRPRMNTEAFF. The chain carries TRBV20-1 and TRBJ1-1; unclear D gene. V was cut by 6 bases and J by 0 bases, with 14 bases left in between. The CDR3 has 14 amino acids. Germline V lookup: CDR1 DFQATT, CDR2 SNEGSKA (reference sequence).

This clonotype appeared many times. This sequence joins TRBV7-2 and TRBJ1-5; D unresolved. Germline values: CDR1 SGHTA, CDR2 FQGNSA. Trimming shortened V by 2 bases and J by 3 bases, and 8 bases separated the two germline ends. This CDR3 spans 14 amino acids. The CDR3 DNA sequence: TGTGCCAGCAGCTTAACACCTTCCAATCAGCCCCAGCATTTT. Protein product: CASSLTPSNQPQHF.

The chain has TRBV6-5 and TRBJ2-7, with D uncertain. In germline, CDR1 is MNHEY, CDR2 SVGAGI. This CDR3 spans 13 amino acids. V lost 2 bases and J lost 3, with 8 bases in between. CDR3 nucleotides: TGTGCCAGCAGTTACACCAACAGCTACGAGCAGTACTTC. Residues: CASSYTNSYEQYF.

This clonotype was seen more than once but under ten times. The rearrangement joins TRBV11-1 to TRBJ2-7, with a weak D call TRBD2 (6 bases). V was clipped by 8 bases and J by 7 bases, with 15 bases between them. CDR3 length equals 12 residues. Germline V gene lookup returns CDR1 SGHAT and CDR2 FQDESV (reference sequence). The CDR3 loop is CASWGSGPEQYF. CDR3 nucleotide sequence: TGTGCCAGCTGGGGCAGCGGGCCGGAGCAGTACTTC.

This clonotype was seen repeatedly, ten times or more. The germline gene is not matched at one end of the junction; a read error may be the cause. V usage is TRBV12-3 or TRBV12-4 and J usage is TRBJ2-7, with 9 bases that match TRBD2. CDR3 length: 15 residues. The CDR3 nucleotides read TGTGCCAGCAGTCTAGCGGGACCTGGAATCGTCGAGCAGTACTTC. Protein sequence: CASSLAGPGIVEQYF.

On this clonotype itself: A much more abundant neighbour one base away suggests this may be a read error. CDR3 in amino acids: CSARDRLTYEQYF. The CDR3, as DNA: TGCAGTGCTAGGGACAGGCTTACCTACGAGCAGTACTTC. V gene TRBV20-1 combines with J gene TRBJ2-7; 7 positions match TRBD1. Per germline, CDR1 DFQATT and CDR2 SNEGSKA (reference sequence). The CDR3 extends over 13 amino acids. V lost 3 bases, J lost 2 bases, and 4 bases stayed unmatched.

In its sample, this clonotype was seen a few times. The chain uses TRBV6-5 and TRBJ2-2; 8 nucleotides agree with TRBD2. Germline V CDR1 and CDR2: MNHEY, SVGAGI. The junction had 8 bases not matched to a gene; V was cut back by 1 base and J by 4 bases. This CDR3 is 17 amino acids long. CDR3 amino acids: CASSYFPTSGSTGELFF. CDR3 nucleotide sequence: TGTGCCAGCAGTTACTTCCCTACTAGCGGAAGCACCGGGGAGCTGTTTTTT.

This clonotype was found many times. This chain joins TRBV3-1 and TRBJ1-2, with D possibly TRBD1 on 5 matching bases. The length of the CDR3 is 14 residues. V was cut by 4 bases and J by 11 bases, with 20 bases left in between. Germline V gene lookup returns CDR1 LGHDT and CDR2 YNNKEL (reference sequence). This CDR3 reads CASSLKRDHPRYTF. The CDR3 DNA reads TGTGCCAGCAGCCTAAAACGGGACCATCCGCGGTACACCTTC. The full variable domain, completed using reference TRBV3-1 and TRBJ1-2, is DTAVSQTPKYLVTQMGNDKSIKCEQNLGHDTMYWYKQDSKKFLKIMFSYNNKELIINETVPNRFSPKSPDKAHLNLHINSLELGDSAVYFCASSLKRDHPRYTFGSGTRLTVV.

At least ten counts were recorded for this clonotype. The chain employs TRBV28 and TRBJ2-3; 7 bases line up with TRBD2. Germline assignment: CDR1 MDHEN and CDR2 SYDVKM. The CDR3 has 15 residues. Trimming cost V 5 bases and J 2 bases; bases outside gene matches: 7. The CDR3 region is CASSAWEGSTDTQYF. The CDR3 nucleotides are TGTGCCAGCAGTGCATGGGAGGGGTCCACAGATACGCAGTATTTT. Drawing the rest from reference TRBV28 and TRBJ2-3, the complete variable domain is DVKVTQSSRYLVKRTGEKVFLECVQDMDHENMFWYRQDPGLGLRLIYFSYDVKMKEKGDIPEGYSVSREKKERFSLILESASTNQTSMYLCASSAWEGSTDTQYFGPGTRLTVL.

This clonotype showed up just a few times. CDR3 DNA sequence: TGTGCCAGTTCCATGACTAGCGGGAGGGCCCGGTACGAGCAGTACTTC. Residues: CASSMTSGRARYEQYF. The chain uses TRBV6-1 and TRBJ2-7; 14 bases align to TRBD2. In germline, CDR1 is MNHNS, CDR2 SASEGT. This CDR3 region has 16 residues. After removal of 9 bases from V and 4 bases from J, the junction contained 11 bases not matched to a gene.

This clonotype was detected ten times or more. Written as DNA, the CDR3 is TGTGCCAGCAGCTTAGGGGGTAGCGGGAGGGACAATGAGCAGTTCTTC. Translated: CASSLGGSGRDNEQFF. This rearrangement joins TRBV7-9 to TRBJ2-1, with TRBD2 matching 11 bases. V lost 1 base and J lost 5; bases outside the gene matches: 4. CDR1 and CDR2 (germline): SEHNR, FQNEAQ (reference sequence). The CDR3 runs to 16 residues.

At least ten counts were recorded for this clonotype. The chain couples TRBV6-5 to TRBJ1-1; no firm D call. V dropped 2 bases and J dropped 5 bases, with 15 bases sitting between them. There are 15 residues in the CDR3. The germline V gene encodes CDR1 MNHEY and CDR2 SVGAGI. Here the CDR3 reads CASSYRPGALTEAFF. The CDR3 region has the DNA TGTGCCAGCAGTTACCGCCCCGGTGCACTGACTGAAGCTTTCTTT.

This clonotype showed up many times. The rearrangement uses TRBV11-2 and TRBJ1-1, with D maybe TRBD1 (6 bases). The germline V gene encodes CDR1 SGHAT and CDR2 FQNNGV. V was trimmed by 1 base and J by 1 base, leaving 13 bases between them. The CDR3 runs 16 residues. The chain's CDR3 is CASSLGQGRANTEAFF. The CDR3 region has the DNA TGTGCCAGCAGCTTAGGGCAGGGGAGAGCGAACACTGAAGCTTTCTTT.

V gene TRBV5-1 combines with J gene TRBJ1-2; D is unclear. Germline loops: CDR1 SGHRS, CDR2 YFSETQ. The germline V and J ends were trimmed by 5 bases and 4 bases, with 12 bases remaining between them. The CDR3 has 13 amino acids. The chain's CDR3 is CASRSQPSYGYTF. The CDR3 DNA reads TGCGCCAGCAGGTCGCAACCCAGCTATGGCTACACCTTC.

In its sample, this clonotype was seen many times. The chain joins TRBV4-1 to TRBJ2-7, with D unresolved. V was pared by 1 base and J by 6 bases, with 4 bases between. From germline, CDR1 is MGHRA and CDR2 YSYEKL. The CDR3 is 11 amino acids. The CDR3 nucleotides read TGCGCCAGCAGCCAAGCAGGCGAGCAGTACTTC. It is translated as CASSQAGEQYF.

J is TRBJ2-7 and V is TRBV3-1; D gene unclear. CDR1 LGHDT and CDR2 YNNKEL come from the germline V gene (reference sequence). This CDR3 comprises 15 residues. The germline V and J ends were trimmed by 1 base and 2 bases, with 12 bases remaining between them. CDR3 DNA sequence: TGTGCCAGCAGCCAAGCCCGCCTCAGGCCCTACGAGCAGTACTTC. Residues: CASSQARLRPYEQYF.

There are many counts of this clonotype. The chain links TRBV18 to TRBJ2-1, with 8 positions matching TRBD1. This CDR3 has 14 residues. V dropped 4 bases and J dropped 8; count of bases not matched to a gene: 7. CDR1 KGHSH and CDR2 LQKENI come from the germline V gene. The CDR3 region has the DNA TGTGCCAGCTCACTAGGACAGGGTGTCGATGAGCAGTTCTTC. Translated, it gives CASSLGQGVDEQFF.

This clonotype was counted ten times or more. V and J are TRBV20-1 and TRBJ2-7; TRBD1 might be the D (6 bases). V dropped 5 bases and J dropped 0 bases, with 17 bases sitting between them. The CDR3 consists of 15 residues. Germline CDR1 and CDR2: DFQATT and SNEGSKA (reference sequence). The CDR3: CSAPSLGQSSYEQYF. The CDR3 DNA reads TGCAGTGCTCCCTCTCTGGGACAAAGCTCCTACGAGCAGTACTTC.

The rearrangement links TRBV7-2 to TRBJ2-1; weak D call: TRBD2 (6 bases). The V end was cut by 8 bases, the J end by 7 bases, with 12 bases between. The CDR3 has 12 residues. The germline V gene has CDR1 SGHTA and CDR2 FQGNSA. CDR3 sequence (DNA): TGTGCCAGCGAGACGGGACTTAATGAGCAGTTCTTC. This codes for CASETGLNEQFF.